What follows describes a single T cell receptor beta chain. The junction had 7 bases not matched to a gene; V was cut back by 1 base and J by 5 bases. This CDR3 is built from 15 residues. Germline-derived CDR1 and CDR2 are MNHNS and SASEGT. The sample originates from a study of blood T cell repertoires in COVID-19. Participants' own reports of clinical history determined their cohort assignment. Clones were read by immunoSEQ multiplex PCR, and TCRdb kept only the in-frame ones, dropping some. The table has approximately 170,000 clones, about 86% seen once; the top ten hold about 4%. This receptor was identified in a woman in her forties or fifties in a cohort exposed to, infected with or recovered from COVID-19 (not recorded which). Material: PBMCs or T cells enriched from blood (not recorded which). The rearrangement uses TRBV6-1 and TRBJ1-2, with 7 bases lining up with TRBD1. CDR3 residues: CASSEDWRGPYGYTF. Written as DNA, the CDR3 is TGTGCCAGCAGTGAAGATTGGAGGGGGCCGTATGGCTACACCTTC.